The sequence of this TCR beta chain was determined in a study of OX40 agonist ivuxolimab in advanced cancers. Data came from immunoSEQ multiplex PCR; TCRdb stores just in-frame clones and leaves some out. The repertoire includes 50,000 to 65,000 clones, roughly 87% of them detected once, and approximately 5.4% sits in the top ten. After removal of 3 bases from V and 5 bases from J, the junction contained 2 bases not matched to a gene. Germline V CDR1 and CDR2: SGDLS, YYNGEE. This CDR3 is built from 14 residues. This clone was seen only once. Sequenced material: CD4+ or CD8+ T cells sorted from blood, taken in a trial of the OX40 agonist ivuxolimab. This chain connects TRBV9 to TRBJ2-5, with TRBD2 identical over 12 bases. This TCR was sampled from an adult with an advanced solid tumor such as melanoma, head and neck, liver or kidney cancer. The CDR3 region has the DNA TGTGCCAGCAGCGAGGGGACTAGCGGGGAGACCCAGTACTTC. Translating gives CASSEGTSGETQYF.